The sequence of this TCR beta chain was determined in a study of blood T cell repertoires in COVID-19. Study details: From the United States, Italy and Spain came samples of acute and convalescent COVID-19. In each case, the material was cDNA or gDNA derived from T cells, B-cell-depleted T cells, or PBMCs.

The authors' processing: For nucleated cells, counts were estimated from reference gene primer amplification. Method: immunoSEQ multiplex PCR; TCRdb's copy keeps in-frame clones and lacks some. V, J and clone size are those of that table, while D and trimming were read from the DNA. The repertoire holds 150,000 to 200,000 clones, around 90% seen once, with roughly a fifth in the top ten. Germline V gives CDR1 LGHDT, CDR2 YNNKEL (reference sequence). This CDR3 has 15 amino acids. V trimming: 4 bases; J trimming: 11 bases; junction bases outside the gene matches: 10. This TCR derives from a man aged 55 to 70 with active or convalescent COVID-19. The chain recombines TRBV3-1 (or the pseudogene TRBV3-2) with TRBJ1-3; 11 nucleotides match TRBD1. The source material was peripheral blood. CDR3 sequence reads: CASSLRTGGRSSIYF. CDR3 in DNA: TGTGCCAGCAGCCTCCGGACAGGGGGCAGGAGCTCCATATATTTT.